Below, 10 T cell receptor beta chains from the same sample are listed, as sequenced in a study of shared clonotypes between healthy human individuals. Generated by immunoSEQ multiplex PCR, the TCRdb table keeps only in-frame clones and is missing some. Here the sample spans roughly 2,300,000 clones, around 92% being singletons. What was sequenced was naive CD4+ T cells from PBMCs. Subset indicated: CD45RA+ positively selected. These receptors all come from a man aged 18-30 years in good health. Some clones in this sample may be carry-over from other donors' samples.

In DNA, the CDR3 is TGTGCCAGCAGTTCCTTCCGGGACAGGGGTGGGCAGCCCCAGCATTTT. As protein: CASSSFRDRGGQPQHF. The genes are TRBV27 and TRBJ1-5; TRBD1 aligns across 10 bases. The J segment lost 7 bases and the V segment lost 4 bases, leaving 10 bases of the junction unmatched. CDR3 length: 16 amino acids. CDR1 and CDR2 (germline): MNHEY, SMNVEV (reference sequence).

The chain carries TRBV18 and TRBJ1-3; D is perhaps TRBD1 (5 bases). The V gene lost 4 bases and the J gene lost 0 bases, with 13 bases spanning the gap. The germline V gene encodes CDR1 KGHSH and CDR2 LQKENI. This CDR3 is built from 16 residues. CDR3 in DNA: TGTGCCAGCTCACTAACGACAGAGAGCTCTGGAAACACCATATATTTT. It is translated as CASSLTTESSGNTIYF.

The V and J genes are TRBV21-1 and TRBJ2-3; the DNA was not used to check the table's D call, TRBD2. TRBV21-1 is annotated as a pseudogene. The length of the CDR3 is 19 residues. CDR3 in amino acids: CASSRTSGSGNPSTDTQYF. CDR3 bases: TGTGCCAGCAGCAGAACTAGCGGGAGTGGGAATCCTAGCACAGATACGCAGTATTTT.

The V and J genes are TRBV9 and TRBJ2-7; 7 nucleotides line up with TRBD2. This CDR3 is built from 14 residues. Unmatched junction bases numbered 4, after V lost 4 bases and J lost 0 bases. Germline V gene lookup returns CDR1 SGDLS and CDR2 YYNGEE. CDR3 bases: TGTGCCAGCAGCTCAAGGGACTACTCCTACGAGCAGTACTTC. Translated, it gives CASSSRDYSYEQYF. The full variable domain, rest sourced from reference TRBV9 and TRBJ2-7, is DSGVTQTPKHLITATGQRVTLRCSPRSGDLSVYWYQQSLDQGLQFLIQYYNGEERAKGNILERFSAQQFPDLHSELNLSSLELGDSALYFCASSSRDYSYEQYFGPGTRLTVT.

V and J are TRBV5-4 and TRBJ2-2, with TRBD2 matching over 7 bases. The V and J ends lost 5 bases and 1 base, in that order; junction bases with no gene match: 5. Germline lookup yields CDR1 SGHNT and CDR2 YYREEE (reference sequence). The CDR3 extends over 15 amino acids. In DNA form, the CDR3 reads TGTGCCAGCAGTAGTAGCGGGTGGAACACCGGGGAGCTGTTTTTT. Its protein is CASSSSGWNTGELFF. Together with reference TRBV5-4 and TRBJ2-2, the CDR3 gives the full variable domain: ETGVTQSPTHLIKTRGQQVTLRCSSQSGHNTVSWYQQALGQGPQFIFQYYREEENGRGNFPPRFSGLQFPNYSSELNVNALELDDSALYLCASSSSGWNTGELFFGEGSRLTVL.

The chain links TRBV7-6 to TRBJ2-5; D gene ambiguous. Germline V gene lookup returns CDR1 SGHVS and CDR2 FNYEAQ. This CDR3 is 13 amino acids long. Trimming cost V 6 bases and J 4 bases, with 12 bases left between them. This CDR3 reads CASSLRVGETQYF. CDR3 DNA: TGTGCCAGCAGTCTAAGAGTGGGAGAGACCCAGTACTTC.

J is TRBJ1-2 and V is TRBV19; D not resolved. V lost 7 bases and J lost 4, with 10 bases in between. This CDR3 region has 12 residues. The V gene's germline CDR1 is LNHDA and CDR2 SQIVND (reference sequence). CDR3 amino acids: CASNGEFYGYTF. The CDR3 DNA sequence: TGTGCCAGTAATGGAGAATTCTATGGCTACACCTTC.

The V gene is TRBV4-1, the J gene TRBJ2-3; D unclear. CDR3 length: 15 residues. Per germline, CDR1 MGHRA and CDR2 YSYEKL. V was trimmed by 1 base and J by 2 bases, leaving 10 bases between them. DNA of the CDR3: TGCGCCAGCAGCCAAGTGTGGCAGTACACAGATACGCAGTATTTT. It codes for CASSQVWQYTDTQYF.

The rearrangement links TRBV25-1 to TRBJ2-7, with TRBD2 identical over 9 bases. J lost 6 bases, V lost 7 bases, and 7 bases had no gene match. Germline assignment: CDR1 MGHDK and CDR2 SYGVNS. This CDR3 comprises 13 residues. DNA of the CDR3: TGTGCCAGCACCGTAGCGGGAGCCGTCGAGCAGTACTTC. It translates to CASTVAGAVEQYF.

V usage is TRBV7-2 and J usage is TRBJ1-4, with D tentatively TRBD1 (6 bases). Germline CDR1 SGHTA, CDR2 FQGNSA. CDR3 length equals 15 residues. V lost 4 bases and J lost 4, with 13 bases in between. The CDR3 sequence is CASSSSGARNEKLFF. As DNA, the CDR3 is TGTGCCAGCAGCTCTTCAGGGGCCCGTAATGAAAAACTGTTTTTT.